The next 3 T cell receptor beta chains were all read from a single sample in a study of early T cells in non-severe SARS-CoV-2 infection. One entry per CDR3 protein, called by TCRdb with MiXCR from the 5' RACE reads. The table shows some 30,000 distinct CDR3 sequences, with 4% to 5% occurring only once. The source material was whole blood. These receptors were collected from an adult who was a healthcare worker with PCR-confirmed SARS-CoV-2 infection or an uninfected control (not recorded which).

This clonotype was recorded at least ten times. This sequence joins TRBV10-2 and TRBJ2-7; 7 bases fit TRBD2. The CDR3 sequence is 14 residues long. Germline CDR1 and CDR2: WSHSY and SAAADI. The V and J ends lost 8 bases and 5 bases, in that order; junction bases with no gene match: 12. The CDR3 coding sequence is TGCGCCAGCGCCCCGTCGGGGGGTTCCCACGAGCAGTACTTC. Amino acid sequence: CASAPSGGSHEQYF.

This clonotype was seen many times. The chain's CDR3 is CASSLGQGALYEQYF. DNA of the CDR3: TGCGCCAGCAGCCTCGGACAGGGGGCCCTGTACGAGCAGTACTTC. The gene calls are TRBV5-1 and TRBJ2-7, with 11 bases identical to TRBD1. CDR1 is SGHRS and CDR2 is YFSETQ in the germline V gene. The CDR3 has 15 amino acids. With 4 bases clipped from V and 4 bases from J, the junction kept 7 bases outside the gene matches.

The sample holds a few counts of this clonotype. The V call is TRBV6-2 or TRBV6-3, the J call TRBJ2-7; D not resolved. The length of the CDR3 is 13 residues. V was clipped by 5 bases and J by 2 bases, with 10 bases between them. Germline values: CDR1 MNHEY, CDR2 SVGEGT. Here the CDR3 DNA reads TGTGCCAGCAGTAAAACAGCAACCTACGAGCAGTACTTC. Translated, it gives CASSKTATYEQYF.